Given below is one T cell receptor (beta chain) in context. Its antigen remains undetermined. Base qualities are not recorded, but no much larger clone differs from it by a single base. V is trimmed back by 6 bases and J by 4 bases, and the junction contains 9 bases that no gene match accounts for. Based on the germline V gene, the CDR1 and CDR2 sequences are SNHLY and FYNNEI. The CDR3 runs 15 residues from the cysteine to the phenylalanine. Only the CDR3 DNA is retained, 45 bases long and in frame from the first base. In the paper's terms, the time point label means: about 28 days (+/-7) after the second vaccine dose. AZD1222 recipients with second doses at about 4 weeks or about 12 weeks were pooled, because spike-specific TCR depth and breadth did not differ between schedules. The vaccinee samples were drawn from two UK trials, COV001 and COV002, one of which was a single-blind randomized controlled phase 2/3 trial testing AZD1222 (ChAdOx1 nCoV-19) in healthy adults. Trial participant PBMC samples were collected at day 0 and day 28 after the second dose for TCRbeta chain sequencing.

This sample was included in a study of T cell responses to AZD1222 COVID-19 vaccine (dated by TCRdb to the early 2020s). Background for the entire study: A total of 233 trial participants underwent TCR sequencing, of whom about 200 had received two doses of AZD1222 and roughly 26 had received two doses of the MenACWY control vaccine. Trial participants were enrolled into age subgroups of 18-55, 56-69 and 70-plus years, which contained about 150, 28 and 57 TCR-sequenced participants, respectively. Broad study findings and their caveats: CD4 TCRs associated with the vaccine covered the entire spike protein, and the dominant responses were in regions 160-218 and 743-854. A significant rise in spike-specific TCR breadth and depth was observed after two AZD1222 doses relative to day 0 and relative to MenACWY recipients. No day 14 peak-response samples were available, so repertoires were characterized only after the peak T cell response. Participants were mostly white British and included more females than males, and it was suggested by the authors that clonal diversity may have been underestimated. The 56-69-year group was small, and its depth increase did not reach significance, likely because of low power. Conclusions about previously exposed vaccinees are limited, since just six or seven AZD1222 recipients were seropositive for SARS-CoV-2 at baseline. Reportedly, almost half of the unique spike-specific TCRs recognized epitopes lying outside the regions that are mutated in the B.1.351 and B.1.1.7 variants.

The CDR3 regions of human TCRbeta chains were subjected to immunosequencing. The published analysis was carried out like this. TCRs in the repertoires were matched against a reference library of SARS-CoV-2-specific TCRs that had been generated with the MIRA antigen-specificity platform. Breadth was defined as the fraction of unique TCRs that were SARS-CoV-2-associated. Depth was defined as the fraction of total T cells that were SARS-CoV-2-associated. Using the MIRA data, every spike-specific TCR was mapped to the spike region that the TCR reacted to and assigned to either a CD4 or a CD8 class. Log10-transformed breadth and depth values were compared by one-way ANOVA with Sidak's multiple comparisons tests. TCRdb provides this immuneACCESS table in a form limited to in-frame rearrangements. Some clones are lacking; in checked studies, under half of them reflect an unresolved V gene, and why the rest are absent is not known. V and J calls and clone size are given by that table; D and trimming were obtained from the DNA. This sample has about 150,000 clones in its table, and around nine tenths of those were observed once. The top ten constitute less than 1.6% of the sample.

The input for sequencing was peripheral blood, taken 28 days after the second AZD1222 dose. The chain employs TRBV2 and TRBJ2-1; 7 central nucleotides agree with TRBD1. This receptor was taken from an adult who received the AZD1222 COVID-19 vaccine. DNA sequence: TGTGCCAGCAGAAAGAGACAGGGAGTTTACAATGAGCAGTTCTTC. This is translated as CASRKRQGVYNEQFF. This CDR3, with the reference TRBV2 and TRBJ2-1 proteins standing in past its ends, gives the full variable domain EPEVTQTPSHQVTQMGQEVILRCVPISNHLYFYWYRQILGQKVEFLVSFYNNEISEKSEIFDDQFSVERPDGSNFTLKIRSTKLEDSAMYFCASRKRQGVYNEQFFGPGTRLTVL.